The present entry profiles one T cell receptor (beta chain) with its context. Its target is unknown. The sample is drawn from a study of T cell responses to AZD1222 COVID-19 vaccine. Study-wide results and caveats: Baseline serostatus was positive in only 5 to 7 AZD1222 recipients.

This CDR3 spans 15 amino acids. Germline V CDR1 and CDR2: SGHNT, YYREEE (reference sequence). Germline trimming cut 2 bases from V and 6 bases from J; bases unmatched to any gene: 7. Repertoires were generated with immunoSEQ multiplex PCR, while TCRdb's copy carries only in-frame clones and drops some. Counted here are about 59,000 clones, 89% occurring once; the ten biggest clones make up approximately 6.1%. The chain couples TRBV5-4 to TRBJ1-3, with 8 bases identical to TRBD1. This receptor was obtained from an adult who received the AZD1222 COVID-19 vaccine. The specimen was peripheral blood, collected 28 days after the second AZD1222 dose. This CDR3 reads CASSFRGRRENTIYF. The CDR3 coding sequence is TGTGCCAGCAGCTTCAGGGGGCGTCGGGAAAACACCATATATTTT.